The sequence of this T cell receptor (beta chain) was determined in a study of a mutant IDH1 vaccine in newly diagnosed glioma (dated by TCRdb to the early 2020s). Regarding the complete study: Vaccination began 4-6 weeks after radiotherapy alone, or alongside temozolomide cycles in the chemotherapy-containing groups. Of the approximately 35 treated patients, approximately 60% were male and roughly 40% were female, and a mean age of 40.4 years was recorded. Before enrollment, patients had received standard therapy of radiotherapy alone, temozolomide alone, or radiochemotherapy with temozolomide; most received the combination. Visit V12 was the week-35 safety follow-up and visit V13 was the week-47 end of study. Six visits were used for peripheral blood collection: V03 (baseline), V05, V07, V10, V12 and V13. For exploratory analyses, longitudinal TCRB deep sequencing was carried out in some 25 treated patients wherever samples were available. Results and caveats for the whole study, not just this receptor: Selection of PBMC samples for TCRB deep sequencing was based on availability. Changes in the top peripheral T cell clonotypes picked up by TCRB sequencing did not appear to be linked to pseudoprogression. Immune responses induced by the vaccine were seen in more than 85% of patients across multiple MHC alleles. According to the authors, sample limitations meant that analyses of patient blood samples could not be reproduced.

Library creation used the immunoSEQ multiplex PCR assay. Following the manufacturer's protocol, the hsTCRB Kit was used to amplify rearranged TCR beta chain sequences. TCRB libraries were sequenced on an Illumina MiSeq. Processing in the source paper ran as follows. The proprietary platform of the kit vendor was used for demultiplexing, trimming and gene mapping. TCRdb holds this immuneACCESS table with in-frame rearrangements only. Some clones are missing; in checked studies, unresolved V genes explain under half, and the rest has no known cause. Clonal size and the V and J genes are those of that table, whereas D and trimming came from the DNA. In all, the sample holds some 49,000 clones, and 76% of those were seen once. Jointly, the top ten make up 4.9% of the sample. To note about this clone: There is no known antigen for this receptor. The record has no base qualities; no much larger clone is one base away.

The time point label corresponds to: week 47, end of study. A 20-mer mutant IDH1 peptide at 300 micrograms in Montanide made up each vaccine dose, which was injected subcutaneously together with topical imiquimod. Patients received eight vaccinations in weeks 1, 3, 5, 7, 11, 15, 19 and 23, corresponding to visits V03 through V10. Newly diagnosed WHO grade 3 or 4 IDH1-mutant astrocytomas showing loss of nuclear ATRX were present in the donors. The samples were drawn from NOA16, a multicentre, single-arm, open-label phase I trial in Germany that tested a mutant IDH1 peptide vaccine in humans for the first time. The DNeasy Blood and Tissue Kit was used to extract genomic DNA from EDTA blood for TCRB sequencing. V is pruned by 5 bases and J by 6 bases, leaving 7 bases of the junction without a gene match. The CDR3 starts with the cysteine, ends with the phenylalanine, and has 14 residues. Only the CDR3 DNA stays, 42 bases, in frame from base 1. For CDR1 and CDR2, the germline V gene lists MNHEY and SVGAGI.

The sequence derives from a woman in her 40s with glioma. Some clones in this sample may be carry-over from other donors' samples. The rearranged segments are TRBV6-5 and TRBJ1-3, with 7 junctional bases fitting TRBD1. Specimen: PBMCs, collected from a glioma patient whose treatment included an IDH1 peptide vaccine. The CDR3 loop reads CASSAGTAVNTIYF. The nucleotides are TGTGCCAGCAGTGCCGGGACAGCGGTAAACACCATATATTTT.